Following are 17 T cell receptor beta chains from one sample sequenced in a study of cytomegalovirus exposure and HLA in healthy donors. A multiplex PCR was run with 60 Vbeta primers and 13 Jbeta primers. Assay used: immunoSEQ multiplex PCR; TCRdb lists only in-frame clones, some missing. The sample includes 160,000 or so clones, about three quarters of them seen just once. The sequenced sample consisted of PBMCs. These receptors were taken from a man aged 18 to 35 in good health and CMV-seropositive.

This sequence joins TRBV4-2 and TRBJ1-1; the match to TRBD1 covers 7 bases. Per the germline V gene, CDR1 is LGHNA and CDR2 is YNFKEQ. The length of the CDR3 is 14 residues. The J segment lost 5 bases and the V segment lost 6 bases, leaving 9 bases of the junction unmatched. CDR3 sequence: CASRPDRVGTEAFF. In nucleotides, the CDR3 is TGTGCCAGCAGACCCGACAGGGTAGGAACTGAAGCTTTCTTT.

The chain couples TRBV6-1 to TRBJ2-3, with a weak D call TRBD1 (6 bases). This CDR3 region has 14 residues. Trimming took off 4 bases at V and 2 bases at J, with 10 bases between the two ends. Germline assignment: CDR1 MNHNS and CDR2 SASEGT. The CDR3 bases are TGTGCCAGCAGTGTCAGGGGTCCCACAGATACGCAGTATTTT. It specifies CASSVRGPTDTQYF.

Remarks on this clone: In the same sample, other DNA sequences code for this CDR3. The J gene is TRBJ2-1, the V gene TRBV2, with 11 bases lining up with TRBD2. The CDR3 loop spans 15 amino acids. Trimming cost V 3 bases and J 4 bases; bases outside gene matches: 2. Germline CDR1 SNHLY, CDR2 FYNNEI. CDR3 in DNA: TGTGCCAGCAGTGAGTTAGCGGGAGGGTACAATGAGCAGTTCTTC. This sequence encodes CASSELAGGYNEQFF.

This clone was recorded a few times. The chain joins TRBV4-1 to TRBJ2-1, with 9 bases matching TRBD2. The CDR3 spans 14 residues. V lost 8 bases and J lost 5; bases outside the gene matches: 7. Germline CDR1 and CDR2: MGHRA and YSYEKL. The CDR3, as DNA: TGCGCCAGCCCACTGGGACTAGCAAACAATGAGCAGTTCTTC. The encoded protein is CASPLGLANNEQFF.

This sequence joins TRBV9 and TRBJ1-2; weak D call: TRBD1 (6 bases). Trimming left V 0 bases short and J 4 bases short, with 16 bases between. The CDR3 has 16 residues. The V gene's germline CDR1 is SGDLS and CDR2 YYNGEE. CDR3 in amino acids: CASSVGGQVELYGYTF. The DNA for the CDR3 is TGTGCCAGCAGCGTAGGGGGGCAGGTGGAGCTCTATGGCTACACCTTC.

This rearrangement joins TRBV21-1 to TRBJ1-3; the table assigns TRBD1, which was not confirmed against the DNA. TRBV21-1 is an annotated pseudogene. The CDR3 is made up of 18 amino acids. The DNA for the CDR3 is TGTGCCAGCAGCACAGGAGGGACAGGGAATTACTCTGGAAACACCATATATTTT. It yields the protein CASSTGGTGNYSGNTIYF.

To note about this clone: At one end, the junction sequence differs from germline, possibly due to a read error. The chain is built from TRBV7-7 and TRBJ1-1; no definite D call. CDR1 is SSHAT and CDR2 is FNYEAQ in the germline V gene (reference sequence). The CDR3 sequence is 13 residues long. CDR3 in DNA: TGTGCTAGCAGCTTAGGCACGAGCACTGAAGCTTTCTTT. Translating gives CASSLGTSTEAFF. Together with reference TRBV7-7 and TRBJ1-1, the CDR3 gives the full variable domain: GAGVSQSPRYKVTKRGQDVTLRCDPISSHATLYWYQQALGQGPEFLTYFNYEAQPDKSGLPSDRFSAERPEGSISTLTIQRTEQRDSAMYRCASSLGTSTEAFFGQGTRLTVV.

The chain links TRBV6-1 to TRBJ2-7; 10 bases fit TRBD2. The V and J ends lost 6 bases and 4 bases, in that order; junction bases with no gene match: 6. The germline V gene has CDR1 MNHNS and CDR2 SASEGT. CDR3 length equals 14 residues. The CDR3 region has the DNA TGTGCCAGCAGGAAAGGACTAGCGGCGTACGAGCAGTACGTC. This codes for CASRKGLAAYEQYV.

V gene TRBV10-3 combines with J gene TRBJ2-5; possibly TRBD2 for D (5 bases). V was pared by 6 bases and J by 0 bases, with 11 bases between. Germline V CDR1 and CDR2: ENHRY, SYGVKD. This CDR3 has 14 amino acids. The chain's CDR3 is CAIRRGLDQETQYF. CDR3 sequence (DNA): TGTGCCATCAGGAGAGGGTTGGACCAAGAGACCCAGTACTTC.

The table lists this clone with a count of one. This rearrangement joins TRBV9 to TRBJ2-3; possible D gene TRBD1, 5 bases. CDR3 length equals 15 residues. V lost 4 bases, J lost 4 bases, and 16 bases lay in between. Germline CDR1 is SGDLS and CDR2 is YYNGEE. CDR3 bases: TGTGCCAGCAGCCTCCAGGGAAAACGGGCAGATACGCAGTATTTT. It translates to CASSLQGKRADTQYF.

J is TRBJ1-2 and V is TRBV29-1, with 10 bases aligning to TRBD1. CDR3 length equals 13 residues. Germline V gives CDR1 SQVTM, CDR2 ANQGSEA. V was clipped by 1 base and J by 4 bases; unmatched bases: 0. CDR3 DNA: TGCAGCGTTGAAGGGACAGGGGGCTATGGCTACACCTTC. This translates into CSVEGTGGYGYTF.

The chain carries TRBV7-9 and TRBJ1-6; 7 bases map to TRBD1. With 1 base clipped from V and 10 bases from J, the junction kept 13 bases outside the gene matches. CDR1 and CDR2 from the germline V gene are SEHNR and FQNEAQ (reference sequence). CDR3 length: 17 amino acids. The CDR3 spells CASSLGQKGAVRSPLHF. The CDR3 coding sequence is TGTGCCAGCAGCTTAGGGCAGAAGGGGGCCGTACGGTCACCCCTCCACTTT.

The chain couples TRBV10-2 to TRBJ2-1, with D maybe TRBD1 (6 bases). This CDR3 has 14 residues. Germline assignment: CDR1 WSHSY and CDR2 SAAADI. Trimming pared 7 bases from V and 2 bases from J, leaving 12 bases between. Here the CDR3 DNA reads TGCGCCAGCACACAGGGCCGGACCTACAATGAGCAGTTCTTC. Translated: CASTQGRTYNEQFF.

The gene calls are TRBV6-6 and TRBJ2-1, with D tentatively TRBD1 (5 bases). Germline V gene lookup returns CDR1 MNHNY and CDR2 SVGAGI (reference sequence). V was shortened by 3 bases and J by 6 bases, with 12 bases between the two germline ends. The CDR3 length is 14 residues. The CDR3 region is CASSYVDSFNEQFF. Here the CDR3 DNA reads TGTGCCAGCAGTTATGTCGACAGTTTCAATGAGCAGTTCTTC.

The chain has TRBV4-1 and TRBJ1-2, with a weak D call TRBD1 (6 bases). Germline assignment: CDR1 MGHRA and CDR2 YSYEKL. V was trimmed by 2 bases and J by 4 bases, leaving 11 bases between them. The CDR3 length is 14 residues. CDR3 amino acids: CASSQMTGSYGYTF. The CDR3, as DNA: TGCGCCAGCAGCCAAATGACAGGATCCTATGGCTACACCTTC.

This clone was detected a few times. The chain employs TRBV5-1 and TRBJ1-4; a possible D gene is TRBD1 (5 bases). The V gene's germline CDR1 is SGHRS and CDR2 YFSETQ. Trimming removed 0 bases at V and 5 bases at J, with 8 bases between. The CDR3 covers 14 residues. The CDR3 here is CASSLGQRNEKLFF. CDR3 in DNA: TGCGCCAGCAGCTTGGGACAGAGAAATGAAAAACTGTTTTTT.

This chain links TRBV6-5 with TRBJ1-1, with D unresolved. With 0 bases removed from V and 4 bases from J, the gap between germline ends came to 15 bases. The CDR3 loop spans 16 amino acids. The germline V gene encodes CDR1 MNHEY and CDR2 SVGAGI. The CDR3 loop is CASSYSAQWRGTEAFF. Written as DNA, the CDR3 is TGTGCCAGCAGTTACTCCGCCCAGTGGAGAGGCACTGAAGCTTTCTTT.